The TCR beta chain described here comes from a study of cytomegalovirus exposure and HLA in healthy donors. Broader study findings: At a 0.05 false discovery rate, a later analysis found 18,000 or so TCR beta sequences to be associated with HLA alleles. One later analysis reportedly identified an Asian-associated ancestry cluster that showed fewer N-insertions than the approximately 700-donor mean. Researchers counted about 150 TCR beta chains as cytomegalovirus-associated.

PCR employed 60 Vbeta and 13 Jbeta primers. Data came from immunoSEQ multiplex PCR; TCRdb stores just in-frame clones and leaves some out. The sample lists about 120,000 clones; approximately 79% were seen once. For this clone: Its antigen remains unknown.

The germline V gene has CDR1 LNHNV and CDR2 YYDKDF (reference sequence). V dropped 0 bases and J dropped 6 bases, with 15 bases sitting between them. This CDR3 contains 16 residues. The sequencing sample was made of PBMCs. This receptor was taken from a man aged 25-45 years in good health and CMV-seronegative. This chain joins TRBV15 and TRBJ2-4; D is perhaps TRBD1 (6 bases). The CDR3 spells CATSREGASEGNIQYF. The CDR3 nucleotides read TGTGCCACCAGCAGAGAGGGGGCCAGCGAGGGAAACATTCAGTACTTC.